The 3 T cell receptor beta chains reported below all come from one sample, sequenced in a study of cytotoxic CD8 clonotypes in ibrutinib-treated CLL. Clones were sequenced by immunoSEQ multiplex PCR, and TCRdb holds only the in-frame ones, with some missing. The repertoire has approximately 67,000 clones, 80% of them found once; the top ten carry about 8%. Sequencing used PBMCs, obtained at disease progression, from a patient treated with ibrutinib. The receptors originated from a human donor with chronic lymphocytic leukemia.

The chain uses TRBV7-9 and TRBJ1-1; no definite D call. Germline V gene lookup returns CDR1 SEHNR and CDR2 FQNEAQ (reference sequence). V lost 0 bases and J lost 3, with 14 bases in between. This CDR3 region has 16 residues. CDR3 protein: CASSLAVSLLDTEAFF. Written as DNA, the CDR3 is TGTGCCAGCAGCTTAGCGGTGAGCTTGCTGGACACTGAAGCTTTCTTT.

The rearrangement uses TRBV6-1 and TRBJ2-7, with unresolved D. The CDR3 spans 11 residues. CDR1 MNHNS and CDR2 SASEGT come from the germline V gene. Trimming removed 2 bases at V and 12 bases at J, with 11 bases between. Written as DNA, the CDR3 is TGTGCCAGCAGTGAACAGACCTTCAGGTACTTC. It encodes CASSEQTFRYF.

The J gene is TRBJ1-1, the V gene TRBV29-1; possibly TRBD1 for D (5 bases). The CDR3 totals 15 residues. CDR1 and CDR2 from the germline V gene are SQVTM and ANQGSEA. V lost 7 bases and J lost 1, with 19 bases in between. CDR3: CSAWGPGRWNTEAFF. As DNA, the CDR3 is TGCAGCGCTTGGGGCCCGGGACGGTGGAACACTGAAGCTTTCTTT.